This T cell receptor (beta chain) was retrieved from a study of cytomegalovirus exposure and HLA in healthy donors. The study, taken as a whole, reports: One later analysis reportedly identified an Asian-associated ancestry cluster that showed fewer N-insertions than the approximately 710-donor mean.

Ten or more counts support this clone. What it binds is not known. PCR was performed using 60 Vbeta and 13 Jbeta primers. As processed by the authors: Tens of millions of unique TCR beta chains, about 12 million shared, were counted in a later analysis. Profiling relied on immunoSEQ multiplex PCR, and the TCRdb table lists in-frame clones only, not all of them. That table supplies the V and J calls and clone size; D and trimming were determined from the DNA. The repertoire holds 100,000 to 120,000 clones, about 80% seen once, with over 2% in the top ten. Trimming left V 3 bases short and J 7 bases short, with 9 bases between. Germline assignment: CDR1 MNHEY and CDR2 SMNVEV (reference sequence). CDR3 length: 13 amino acids.

Specimen: PBMCs. This TCR came from a man under 40 in good health and CMV-seronegative. The V and J genes are TRBV27 and TRBJ1-4; D unclear. The CDR3 region is CASSFSGFEKLFF. Here the CDR3 DNA reads TGTGCCAGCAGTTTTAGCGGGTTTGAAAAACTGTTTTTT.